This T cell receptor beta chain is from a study of neoadjuvant anti-PD-1 for oral cavity cancer. Broader study findings: Non-responders to neoadjuvant nivolumab had significantly more clonal PBMC T cells than responders.

TCRdb's table, derived via immunoSEQ multiplex PCR, lists solely in-frame clones and lacks some. The sample has over 65,000 clones, 70% to 90% seen once. As to time point: after neoadjuvant nivolumab, at surgical resection. A remark on this clone: Its antigen is undetermined.

This CDR3 region has 15 residues. CDR1 is MGHRA and CDR2 is YSYEKL in the germline V gene. Trimming took 6 bases from V and 2 from J; bases not matched to a gene: 6. The source was PBMCs, collected after nivolumab (anti-PD-1) treatment. J is TRBJ2-1 and V is TRBV4-1, with 8 bases aligning to TRBD2. The clonotype comes from a person between 40 and 85 years old with oral cavity squamous cell carcinoma. The CDR3 sequence is CASRVSGDPYNEQFF. CDR3 nucleotides: TGCGCCAGCAGAGTTAGCGGGGATCCCTACAATGAGCAGTTCTTC.